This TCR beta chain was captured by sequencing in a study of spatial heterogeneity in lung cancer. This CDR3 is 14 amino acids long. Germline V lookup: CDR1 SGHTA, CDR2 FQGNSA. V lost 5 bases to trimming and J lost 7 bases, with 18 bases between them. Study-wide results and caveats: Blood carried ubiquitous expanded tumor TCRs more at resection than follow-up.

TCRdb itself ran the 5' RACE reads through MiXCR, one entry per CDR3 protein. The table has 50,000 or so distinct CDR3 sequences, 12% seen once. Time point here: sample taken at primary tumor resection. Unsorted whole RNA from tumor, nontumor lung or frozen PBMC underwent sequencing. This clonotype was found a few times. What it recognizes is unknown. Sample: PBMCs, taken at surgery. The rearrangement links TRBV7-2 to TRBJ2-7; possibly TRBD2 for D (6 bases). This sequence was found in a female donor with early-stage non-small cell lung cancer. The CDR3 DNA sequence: TGTGCCAGCAGCCCCCGTGGAGGGACGAGGGAGCAGTACTTC. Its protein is CASSPRGGTREQYF. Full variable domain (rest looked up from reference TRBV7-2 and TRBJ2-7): GAGVSQSPSNKVTEKGKDVELRCDPISGHTALYWYRQSLGQGLEFLIYFQGNSAPDKSGLPSDRFSAERTGGSVSTLTIQRTQQEDSAVYLCASSPRGGTREQYFGPGTRLTVT.